Each of the 9 T cell receptor beta chains below was sequenced from the same sample in a study of cytomegalovirus exposure and HLA in healthy donors. The PCR employed 60 Vbeta primers together with 13 Jbeta primers. Clones were sequenced by immunoSEQ multiplex PCR, and TCRdb holds only the in-frame ones, with some missing. The sample shows over 150,000 clones, around 77% of them seen only once. The sequenced sample was PBMCs. These receptors all come from a woman aged 25-40 years in good health and CMV-seronegative.

The table lists this clone with a few counts. The chain employs TRBV5-8 and TRBJ2-1; a possible D gene is TRBD1 (5 bases). V lost 4 bases, J lost 0 bases, and 17 bases lay in between. Germline-derived CDR1 and CDR2 are SGHTS and YDEGEE. The CDR3 covers 17 residues. As DNA, the CDR3 is TGTGCCAGCAGCGCTAGGGGCCACCGTGGCTCCTACAATGAGCAGTTCTTC. Translated, it gives CASSARGHRGSYNEQFF.

The chain carries TRBV9 and TRBJ2-2; TRBD2 might be the D (5 bases). V lost 6 bases and J lost 4, with 10 bases in between. The CDR3 runs 13 residues. The germline V gene encodes CDR1 SGDLS and CDR2 YYNGEE. This CDR3 is CASTGGGTGELFF. CDR3 in DNA: TGTGCCAGCACCGGAGGTGGCACCGGGGAGCTGTTTTTT. The full variable domain, with the rest looked up from reference TRBV9 and TRBJ2-2, is DSGVTQTPKHLITATGQRVTLRCSPRSGDLSVYWYQQSLDQGLQFLIQYYNGEERAKGNILERFSAQQFPDLHSELNLSSLELGDSALYFCASTGGGTGELFFGEGSRLTVL.

J is TRBJ2-6 and V is TRBV11-2, with 7 bases aligning to TRBD1. The V segment lost 5 bases and the J segment 0 bases; nucleotides outside the gene matches: 4. The CDR3 sequence is 16 residues long. Germline V gene lookup returns CDR1 SGHAT and CDR2 FQNNGV. CDR3 coding DNA: TGTGCCAGCAGCCCTGGACAGGACTCTGGGGCCAACGTCCTGACTTTC. It specifies CASSPGQDSGANVLTF. Based on the CDR3 plus reference TRBV11-2 and TRBJ2-6, the full variable domain is EAGVAQSPRYKIIEKRQSVAFWCNPISGHATLYWYQQILGQGPKLLIQFQNNGVVDDSQLPKDRFSAERLKGVDSTLKIQPAKLEDSAVYLCASSPGQDSGANVLTFGAGSRLTVL.

The V and J genes are TRBV6-5 and TRBJ2-7, with 11 bases matching TRBD1. Germline CDR1 and CDR2: MNHEY and SVGAGI. J lost 6 bases, V lost 2 bases, and 6 bases had no gene match. CDR3 length equals 15 residues. The DNA for the CDR3 is TGTGCCAGCAGTTACCTTTCCGGGACAGGGGGCGAGCAGTACTTC. The encoded protein is CASSYLSGTGGEQYF.

V and J are TRBV6-1 and TRBJ2-2; a possible D gene is TRBD1 (6 bases). CDR1 and CDR2 from the germline V gene are MNHNS and SASEGT. Deletions cut 6 bases from V and 7 bases from J, with 9 bases between. The length of the CDR3 is 12 residues. CDR3 residues: CASRQGYGELFF. In nucleotides, the CDR3 is TGTGCCAGCAGGCAGGGGTACGGGGAGCTGTTTTTT.

The chain joins TRBV15 to TRBJ2-2; maybe TRBD1 (6 bases). The CDR3 spans 15 residues. Per the germline V gene, CDR1 is LNHNV and CDR2 is YYDKDF (reference sequence). The V end was cut by 4 bases, the J end by 2 bases, with 11 bases between. Written as DNA, the CDR3 is TGTGCCACCAGCACCCAGGGACATAACACCGGGGAGCTGTTTTTT. As protein: CATSTQGHNTGELFF.

This clone turned up a few times. This sequence joins TRBV11-2 and TRBJ2-1, with 10 bases fitting TRBD2. The V gene end was trimmed by 0 bases and the J gene end by 12 bases; junction bases not matched to a gene: 11. CDR1 SGHAT and CDR2 FQNNGV come from the germline V gene. This CDR3 spans 16 amino acids. CDR3: CASSLDRLAGTGVQFF. In DNA, the CDR3 is TGTGCCAGCAGCTTAGATCGACTAGCGGGCACAGGCGTGCAGTTCTTC.

The chain uses TRBV2 and TRBJ2-7; 8 nucleotides align to TRBD1. In germline, CDR1 is SNHLY, CDR2 FYNNEI. The CDR3 extends over 15 amino acids. This chain's CDR3 is CATGDQGQEVYEQYF. The CDR3 DNA follows: TGTGCTACCGGGGACCAGGGACAGGAGGTCTACGAGCAGTACTTC.

This clone was seen a handful of times. The CDR3 coding sequence is TGTGCCAGCAGCTTGGTTCAGGGCGGATCCGGGGAGCTGTTTTTT. As protein: CASSLVQGGSGELFF. The chain carries TRBV5-6 and TRBJ2-2, with D possibly being TRBD1 (5 bases). The V gene lost 0 bases and the J gene lost 6 bases, with 12 bases spanning the gap. The CDR3 extends over 15 amino acids. Germline-derived CDR1 and CDR2 are SGHDT and YYEEEE.